These 5 T cell receptor beta chains originate from one sample sequenced in a study of response to subunit inactivated influenza vaccine. TCRdb itself ran the RT-PCR reads through MiXCR, one entry per CDR3 protein. The sample holds approximately 700,000 distinct CDR3 sequences; around 13% are singletons and the top ten take around 6.5%. The source material was PBMCs from blood, sampled roughly 15 days before vaccination. Receptors originate from a man in his forties or fifties who received an inactivated influenza vaccine.

This clonotype has a count of ten or more. The chain links TRBV2 to TRBJ1-4; D gene ambiguous. In germline, CDR1 is SNHLY, CDR2 FYNNEI. Trimming removed 7 bases from V and 3 bases from J, with 12 bases in between. The CDR3 sequence is 14 residues long. The CDR3 coding sequence is TGTGCCAGCACAAGGCCCGTTCCTAATGAAAAACTGTTTTTT. Encoded protein: CASTRPVPNEKLFF.

There are a few counts of this clonotype. The V call is TRBV27, the J call TRBJ1-1, with a tentative D call TRBD1 (5 bases). This CDR3 spans 13 amino acids. With 0 bases removed from V and 5 bases from J, the gap between germline ends came to 7 bases. Germline V gene sequence: CDR1 MNHEY, CDR2 SMNVEV (reference sequence). For the CDR3, the DNA is TGTGCCAGCAGTTTATCGGGGGTTACTGAAGCTTTCTTT. Residues: CASSLSGVTEAFF.

The chain carries TRBV20-1 and TRBJ1-2; D remains ambiguous. Germline V CDR1 and CDR2: DFQATT, SNEGSKA (reference sequence). This CDR3 is 13 amino acids long. Trimming took 3 bases from V and 0 from J, leaving 8 bases between them. The CDR3 loop is CSASPEANYGYTF. For the CDR3, the DNA is TGCAGTGCTAGCCCTGAAGCTAACTATGGCTACACCTTC.

Ten or more counts support this clonotype. The V gene is TRBV27, the J gene TRBJ2-7, with 9 bases matching TRBD2. V lost 11 bases to trimming and J lost 4 bases; unmatched junction nucleotides: 15. CDR1 is MNHEY, CDR2 SMNVEV, per germline (reference sequence). The CDR3 is 15 amino acids. The DNA of the CDR3 is TGTGCCGCAGGGAGGGTAAGCGGGGGGTTTTACGAGCAGTACTTC. Protein product: CAAGRVSGGFYEQYF.

This clonotype was recorded a few times. The chain uses TRBV25-1 and TRBJ1-1; 7 positions agree with TRBD1. Germline lookup yields CDR1 MGHDK and CDR2 SYGVNS. The CDR3 has 14 amino acids. V dropped 7 bases and J dropped 4; count of bases not matched to a gene: 9. This chain's CDR3 is CASTQTGRGTEAFF. The CDR3, as DNA: TGTGCCAGCACTCAGACAGGGCGGGGCACTGAAGCTTTCTTT.